Presented here are 25 T cell receptor beta chains from one specimen sequenced in a study of blood T cell repertoires in COVID-19. TCRdb's table, derived via immunoSEQ multiplex PCR, lists solely in-frame clones and lacks some. Counted here are about 88,000 clones, around nine tenths occurring once; the ten biggest clones make up 2.9%. Sequencing input: peripheral blood. These receptors were collected from a woman aged 80 or over with acute or convalescent COVID-19.

The rearrangement links TRBV7-2 to TRBJ2-3; D call uncertain. This CDR3 spans 13 amino acids. V was pared by 6 bases and J by 4 bases, with 11 bases between. From germline, CDR1 is SGHTA and CDR2 FQGNSA. In DNA form, the CDR3 reads TGTGCCAGCAGTTCGATTATAGCAGATACGCAGTATTTT. It encodes CASSSIIADTQYF.

The J gene is TRBJ1-5, the V gene TRBV4-3, with no clear D. The CDR3 totals 19 residues. The V end lost 0 bases, the J end lost 2 bases, and 20 bases lay between the germline ends. CDR1 and CDR2 from the germline V gene are LGHNA and YSLEER. The CDR3 protein is CASSQDWEVGSSGNQPQHF. CDR3 DNA sequence: TGCGCCAGCAGCCAAGATTGGGAGGTGGGGAGTAGTGGCAATCAGCCCCAGCATTTT.

This chain connects TRBV7-8 to TRBJ2-5; 12 bases fit TRBD2. This CDR3 is built from 15 residues. The V gene's germline CDR1 is SGHVS and CDR2 FQNEAQ. The trim removed 5 bases at V and 2 bases at J, leaving 3 bases unmatched. CDR3 DNA: TGTGCCAGCAGCAAAGGACTAGCGGGGCAAGAGACCCAGTACTTC. Amino acids: CASSKGLAGQETQYF.

V and J are TRBV4-1 and TRBJ2-2; 13 bases fit TRBD2. From germline, CDR1 is MGHRA and CDR2 YSYEKL. This CDR3 is 19 amino acids long. V gave up 5 bases and J gave up 4 bases; unmatched junction bases: 13. The CDR3 DNA reads TGCGCCAGCAGCTGGACTAGCGGGGGCCAGACTCTGGGCACCGGGGAGCTGTTTTTT. Its translation is CASSWTSGGQTLGTGELFF.

In regard to this clone: Other DNA sequences within the sample encode an identical CDR3. The chain uses TRBV28 and TRBJ1-5; unclear D gene. Trimming removed 0 bases from V and 3 bases from J, with 6 bases in between. The CDR3 totals 14 residues. Germline CDR1 MDHEN, CDR2 SYDVKM. The CDR3 DNA reads as TGTGCCAGCAGTTTATGGCAGGACAATCAGCCCCAGCATTTT. This gives the protein CASSLWQDNQPQHF. Full variable domain (outside the CDR3, taken from reference TRBV28 and TRBJ1-5): DVKVTQSSRYLVKRTGEKVFLECVQDMDHENMFWYRQDPGLGLRLIYFSYDVKMKEKGDIPEGYSVSREKKERFSLILESASTNQTSMYLCASSLWQDNQPQHFGDGTRLSIL.

CDR3 coding DNA: TGTGCCAGCAGCTTAGCCAATTCGGGTTTTCGGGACTATGGCTACACCTTC. Translation: CASSLANSGFRDYGYTF. The chain joins TRBV7-2 to TRBJ1-2; D is uncertain. Germline CDR1 and CDR2: SGHTA and FQGNSA. Trimming shortened V by 0 bases and J by 3 bases, and 17 bases separated the two germline ends. The CDR3 spans 17 residues.

A single count supports this clone. The V gene is TRBV11-2, the J gene TRBJ2-7; D assignment may be TRBD1 or TRBD2 (7 bases each). CDR1 is SGHAT and CDR2 is FQNNGV in the germline V gene. This CDR3 has 16 residues. The germline V and J ends were trimmed by 5 bases and 7 bases, with 24 bases remaining between them. CDR3 sequence reads: CASSVGRGLTLWEQYF. CDR3 sequence (DNA): TGTGCCAGCAGCGTAGGGAGGGGGCTAACCCTTTGGGAGCAGTACTTC.

The chain employs TRBV19 and TRBJ1-3; D remains ambiguous. Germline CDR1 is LNHDA and CDR2 is SQIVND (reference sequence). This CDR3 region has 14 residues. The V gene lost 3 bases and the J gene lost 0 bases, with 6 bases spanning the gap. The CDR3 region is CASSIRASGNTIYF. As DNA, the CDR3 is TGTGCCAGTAGTATCCGCGCCTCTGGAAACACCATATATTTT. Using reference TRBV19 and TRBJ1-3 for the parts outside the CDR3, the full variable domain is DGGITQSPKYLFRKEGQNVTLSCEQNLNHDAMYWYRQDPGQGLRLIYYSQIVNDFQKGDIAEGYSVSREKKESFPLTVTSAQKNPTAFYLCASSIRASGNTIYFGEGSWLTVV.

The chain employs TRBV19 and TRBJ1-1; possibly TRBD1 for D (6 bases). The CDR3 loop spans 15 amino acids. V was shortened by 8 bases and J by 4 bases, with 20 bases between the two germline ends. Germline V CDR1 and CDR2: LNHDA, SQIVND (reference sequence). The CDR3 protein is CASGLDQGRVTEAFF. The CDR3 nucleotides are TGTGCCAGTGGGTTAGACCAGGGGCGGGTCACTGAAGCTTTCTTT.

The rearrangement joins TRBV18 to TRBJ1-2; possible D gene TRBD1, 5 bases. The CDR3 covers 16 residues. Germline lookup yields CDR1 KGHSH and CDR2 LQKENI. V gave up 2 bases and J gave up 3 bases, with 16 bases separating them. CDR3 sequence: CASSPIWQGRDYGYTF. In DNA form, the CDR3 reads TGTGCCAGCTCACCAATCTGGCAGGGAAGGGACTATGGCTACACCTTC.

This clone was counted between two and nine times. The CDR3 DNA is TGTGCCAGCAGCCAAGATAATTCCTACGAGCAGTACTTC. This sequence encodes CASSQDNSYEQYF. The rearrangement uses TRBV3-1 (or the pseudogene TRBV3-2) and TRBJ2-7; D is unresolved. V lost 0 bases to trimming and J lost 1 base, with 4 bases between them. Germline V gene lookup returns CDR1 LGHDT and CDR2 YNNKEL (reference sequence). CDR3 length: 13 residues.

This chain connects TRBV18 to TRBJ1-2; D unresolved. Germline CDR1 is KGHSH and CDR2 is LQKENI. The CDR3 runs 12 residues. V lost 3 bases and J 7 bases, leaving 9 bases between the germline ends. Written as DNA, the CDR3 is TGTGCCAGCTCACCTCTCGAGGGTGGCTACACCTTC. Translating it yields CASSPLEGGYTF.

V gene TRBV2 combines with J gene TRBJ2-7, with TRBD2 matching 14 bases. V shed 8 bases and J 7 bases; nucleotides not matched to a gene: 7. This CDR3 region has 14 residues. The germline V gene encodes CDR1 SNHLY and CDR2 FYNNEI. CDR3 nucleotides: TGTGCCAGCGGGGGGACTAGCGGGAGTCGGGAGCAGTACTTC. As protein: CASGGTSGSREQYF.

The chain has TRBV7-2 and TRBJ2-1; 9 bases fit TRBD2. CDR1 is SGHTA and CDR2 is FQGNSA in the germline V gene. The CDR3 extends over 15 amino acids. The J segment lost 2 bases and the V segment lost 1 base, leaving 0 bases of the junction unmatched. The CDR3 coding sequence is TGTGCCAGCAGCTTAGGACTAGCGGCCTACAATGAGCAGTTCTTC. It translates to CASSLGLAAYNEQFF.

This chain joins TRBV27 and TRBJ1-3; D unresolved. The CDR3 consists of 14 residues. Trimming took off 6 bases at V and 1 base at J, with 10 bases between the two ends. Germline CDR1 is MNHEY and CDR2 is SMNVEV (reference sequence). The CDR3 DNA is TGTGCCAGCAGCCCCGAGTTTTCTGGAAACACCATATATTTT. The encoded protein is CASSPEFSGNTIYF.

The chain carries TRBV2 and TRBJ1-6; 9 bases match TRBD1. With V trimmed by 6 bases and J by 8 bases, 5 bases remained unmatched. The CDR3 consists of 14 residues. CDR1 is SNHLY, CDR2 FYNNEI, per germline. The CDR3 region has the DNA TGTGCCAGCAGATCCGACAGGGGGGATTCACCCCTCCACTTT. Amino acid sequence: CASRSDRGDSPLHF.

J is TRBJ2-1 and V is TRBV5-1; tentative D call: TRBD2 (6 bases). Germline CDR1 is SGHRS and CDR2 is YFSETQ. The CDR3 sequence is 12 residues long. V was pared by 7 bases and J by 12 bases, with 17 bases between. This CDR3 reads CASGGIGLPQFF. CDR3 bases: TGCGCCAGCGGGGGGATTGGACTACCGCAGTTCTTC.

This clone was picked up a small number of times. The chain employs TRBV19 and TRBJ1-1; 9 nucleotides line up with TRBD1. There are 16 residues in the CDR3. Germline-derived CDR1 and CDR2 are LNHDA and SQIVND (reference sequence). V lost 4 bases, J lost 4 bases, and 10 bases stayed unmatched. Here the CDR3 DNA reads TGTGCCAGTAGTAGAGGGACAGGGACCCCGGGCACTGAAGCTTTCTTT. It yields the protein CASSRGTGTPGTEAFF.

This clone turned up a few times. The chain recombines TRBV2 with TRBJ1-5; D unclear. The CDR3 contains 15 residues. CDR1 and CDR2 from the germline V gene are SNHLY and FYNNEI. Trimming took off 3 bases at V and 2 bases at J, with 11 bases between the two ends. The CDR3 spells CASSERDLGNQPQHF. For the CDR3, the DNA is TGTGCCAGCAGTGAGAGGGATTTGGGCAATCAGCCCCAGCATTTT.

The V call is TRBV10-3, the J call TRBJ2-7; 10 bases line up with TRBD1. The V segment lost 6 bases and the J segment 4 bases; nucleotides outside the gene matches: 12. The CDR3 spans 16 residues. Germline values: CDR1 ENHRY, CDR2 SYGVKD. In DNA form, the CDR3 reads TGTGCCATCAGATCGTCCCCGGGACAGGGGACGTACGAGCAGTACTTC. Its translation is CAIRSSPGQGTYEQYF.

About this clone: The germline gene is not matched at one end of the junction; a read error may be the cause. This chain links TRBV7-8 with TRBJ2-7; 7 nucleotides align to TRBD2. The CDR3 totals 13 residues. CDR1 is SGHVS, CDR2 FQNEAQ, per germline. CDR3 DNA: TGTGCCAGCAGCCTAGCGGAGCTCTACGAGCAGTACTTC. Residues: CASSLAELYEQYF.

Worth noting for this clone: The germline gene is not matched at one end of the junction; a read error may be the cause. The chain has TRBV27 and TRBJ2-2, with a weak D call TRBD2 (5 bases). Per germline, CDR1 MNHEY and CDR2 SMNVEV (reference sequence). This CDR3 has 14 residues. The CDR3 DNA sequence: TGTGCCAGCAGTTTATCCGGGAACCCCGGGGAGCTGTTTTTT. Amino acid sequence: CASSLSGNPGELFF.

V usage is TRBV6-5 and J usage is TRBJ1-1; the D is unclear. The CDR3 runs 14 residues. CDR1 and CDR2 from the germline V gene are MNHEY and SVGAGI. The V and J ends lost 8 bases and 5 bases respectively, with 18 bases between them. CDR3 DNA sequence: TGTGCCAGCTCGCAAGTACGGGGTCAAACTGAAGCTTTCTTT. This gives the protein CASSQVRGQTEAFF.

V gene TRBV29-1 combines with J gene TRBJ1-4; D is unclear. Germline V gene data show CDR1 as SQVTM and CDR2 as ANQGSEA. The V end was cut by 1 base, the J end by 14 bases, with 17 bases between. This CDR3 has 13 amino acids. CDR3 in amino acids: CSVEGAALIGLFF. CDR3 DNA: TGCAGCGTTGAAGGGGCAGCCCTAATCGGCCTGTTTTTT.

The chain employs TRBV14 and TRBJ2-1; 9 bases fit TRBD2. CDR3 size: 17 residues. Germline loops: CDR1 SGHDN, CDR2 FVKESK. The V and J ends lost 0 bases and 4 bases, in that order; junction bases with no gene match: 7. This CDR3 reads CASSQDRVSGRYNEQFF. The CDR3 coding sequence is TGTGCCAGCAGCCAAGATCGGGTTAGCGGGAGATACAATGAGCAGTTCTTC. The complete variable domain, with remaining parts taken from reference TRBV14 and TRBJ2-1, reads EAGVTQFPSHSVIEKGQTVTLRCDPISGHDNLYWYRRVMGKEIKFLLHFVKESKQDESGMPNNRFLAERTGGTYSTLKVQPAELEDSGVYFCASSQDRVSGRYNEQFFGPGTRLTVL.